This TCR beta chain was sequenced in a study of T cell responses to AZD1222 COVID-19 vaccine. Clones were read by immunoSEQ multiplex PCR, and TCRdb kept only the in-frame ones, dropping some. The data contain tens of thousands of clones, around 82% of them singletons. The material was peripheral blood, obtained on day 0 of AZD1222 vaccination. The receptor comes from an adult in good health.

The CDR3: CASSISGVQPQHF. In nucleotides, the CDR3 is TGTGCCAGTAGTATCTCAGGGGTTCAGCCCCAGCATTTT. The chain uses TRBV19 and TRBJ1-5; a weak D match, TRBD1 (6 bases). V lost 3 bases and J 6 bases, leaving 9 bases between the germline ends. Germline V gene sequence: CDR1 LNHDA, CDR2 SQIVND (reference sequence). CDR3 length: 13 residues.